This T cell receptor beta chain originates from a study of blood T cell repertoires in COVID-19. Whole-study context: Nucleic acid was either cDNA or gDNA, and it came from T cells, B-cell-depleted T cells, or PBMCs.

The participants were between about 18 and 90 years old and came from roughly 25 US areas. Cohorts were assigned according to the clinical history that participants reported. The CDR3 is made up of 13 amino acids. J was trimmed by 5 bases and V by 6 bases; bases with no gene match: 6. CDR1 and CDR2 from the germline V gene are MNHEY and SVGAGI. As processed by the authors: The authors estimated nucleated cell counts from reference gene primer amplification. Clones were sequenced by immunoSEQ multiplex PCR, and TCRdb holds only the in-frame ones, with some missing. Clonal size and the V and J genes are those of that table, whereas D and trimming came from the DNA. This table has roughly 270,000 clones, roughly 80% appearing once.

This rearrangement joins TRBV6-5 to TRBJ1-1; TRBD1 matches 7 bases. Material for sequencing was PBMCs or T cells enriched from blood (not recorded which). This sequence was found in a man aged 35 to 55 who had been exposed to COVID-19. The CDR3 loop is CASRRTTGTEAFF. The CDR3 region has the DNA TGTGCCAGCAGACGTACGACAGGGACTGAAGCTTTCTTT.